Described below is a single T cell receptor beta chain sequence and its context. The CDR3 length is 15 residues. The germline V gene encodes CDR1 LGHDT and CDR2 YNNKEL (reference sequence). The V and J ends lost 1 base and 5 bases, in that order; junction bases with no gene match: 6. The data were obtained in a study of blood T cell repertoires in COVID-19. Overall study: PBMCs, B-cell-depleted T cells, or T cells were the source of the cDNA or gDNA that made up the material.

In the study's own analysis: From reference gene primer amplification, estimates of nucleated cell counts were derived. TCRdb's table, derived via immunoSEQ multiplex PCR, lists solely in-frame clones and lacks some. That table furnishes V, J and clone size, whereas the DNA furnished D and trimming. The data hold roughly 100,000 clones, with roughly 85% observed a single time. Specimen: peripheral blood. The receptor was isolated from a man aged 45-65 years in a cohort sampled during active COVID-19. V and J are TRBV3-1 (or the pseudogene TRBV3-2) and TRBJ1-2, with TRBD1 identical over 8 bases. DNA for the CDR3: TGTGCCAGCAGCCAAGTCTCTACAGGGGGATATGGCTACACCTTC. It translates to CASSQVSTGGYGYTF.